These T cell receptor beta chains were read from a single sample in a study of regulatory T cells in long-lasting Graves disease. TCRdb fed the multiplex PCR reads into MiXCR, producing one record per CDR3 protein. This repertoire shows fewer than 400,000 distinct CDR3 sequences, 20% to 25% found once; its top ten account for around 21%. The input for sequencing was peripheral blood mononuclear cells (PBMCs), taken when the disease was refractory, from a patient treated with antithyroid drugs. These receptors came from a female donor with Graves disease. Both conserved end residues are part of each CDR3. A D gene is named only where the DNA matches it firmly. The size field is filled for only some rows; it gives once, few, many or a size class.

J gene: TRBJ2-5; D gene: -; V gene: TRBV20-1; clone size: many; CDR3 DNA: TGCAGTGCTAAAGCTTTCGGCCAGGCGGGACCGCAAGAGACCCAGTACTTC; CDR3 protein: CSAKAFGQAGPQETQYF
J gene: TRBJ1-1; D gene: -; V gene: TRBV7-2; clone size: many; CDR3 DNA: TGTGCCAGCAGCTTAGTGGTAGGGAAGAACACTGAAGCTTTCTTT; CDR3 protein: CASSLVVGKNTEAFF
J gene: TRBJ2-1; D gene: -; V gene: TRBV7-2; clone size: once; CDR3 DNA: TGTGCCAGCAGCCGCCAGGGGGGGAAGGGACCCATAATGAAATCCTACAATGAGCAGTTCTTC; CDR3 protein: CASSRQGGKGPIMKSYNEQFF
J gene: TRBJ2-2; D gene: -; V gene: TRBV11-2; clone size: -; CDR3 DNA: TGTGCCAGCAGCTTCGGATTGGACCCCAATCGCACCGGGGAGCTGTTTTTT; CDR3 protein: CASSFGLDPNRTGELFF
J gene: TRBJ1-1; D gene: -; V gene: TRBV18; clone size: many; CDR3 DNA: TGTGCCAGCTCACCTAGCCAGGGGAACACTGAAGCTTTCTTT; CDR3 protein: CASSPSQGNTEAFF
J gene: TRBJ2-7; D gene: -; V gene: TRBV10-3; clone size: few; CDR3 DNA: TGTGCCATCAGTGAGTCGTCACTGCAGGGGAACGAGCAGTACTTC; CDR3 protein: CAISESSLQGNEQYF
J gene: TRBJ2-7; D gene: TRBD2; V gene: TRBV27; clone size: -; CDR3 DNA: TGTGCCAGCAGTCCTCTAGCGGGTATTTCGGGCGAGCAGTACTTC; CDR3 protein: CASSPLAGISGEQYF
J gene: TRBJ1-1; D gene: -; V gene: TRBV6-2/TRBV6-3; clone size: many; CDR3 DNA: TGTGCCAGCAGTTACCTCGGTTCGCCTTCGAACACTGAAGCTTTCTTT; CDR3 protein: CASSYLGSPSNTEAFF
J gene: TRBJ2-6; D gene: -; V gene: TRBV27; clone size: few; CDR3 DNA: TGTGCCAGCAGTTTGAAACAGGGTTTACCCTCTGGGGCCAACGTCCTGACTTTC; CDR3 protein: CASSLKQGLPSGANVLTF
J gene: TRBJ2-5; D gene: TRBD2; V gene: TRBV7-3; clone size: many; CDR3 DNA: TGTGCCAGCAGCTTGGAGGGAGGGCCATGGGAGACCCAGTACTTC; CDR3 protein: CASSLEGGPWETQYF
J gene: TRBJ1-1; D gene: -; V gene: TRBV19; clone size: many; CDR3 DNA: TGTGCCAGCCAGATCGGACTCGGCGCTGAAGCTTTCTTT; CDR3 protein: CASQIGLGAEAFF
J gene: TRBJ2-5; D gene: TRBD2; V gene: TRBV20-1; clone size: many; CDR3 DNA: TGCAGTGCTAGCTGGCTAGCGGGAGAACAGTACCAAGAGACCCAGTACTTC; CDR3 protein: CSASWLAGEQYQETQYF
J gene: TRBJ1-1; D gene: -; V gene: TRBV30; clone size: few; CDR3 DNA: TGTGCCTGGAGTGTAGCACAGGGGAACACTGAAGCTTTCTTT; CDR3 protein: CAWSVAQGNTEAFF
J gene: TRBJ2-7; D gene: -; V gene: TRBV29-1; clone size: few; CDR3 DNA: TGCAGCGCCCGACCTGACGAGCAGTACTTC; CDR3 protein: CSARPDEQYF
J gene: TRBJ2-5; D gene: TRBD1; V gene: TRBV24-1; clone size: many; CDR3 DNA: TGTGCCACCAGTGATTTCGGCGGGACAGGGGGCCGAGAGACCCAGTACTTC; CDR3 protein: CATSDFGGTGGRETQYF
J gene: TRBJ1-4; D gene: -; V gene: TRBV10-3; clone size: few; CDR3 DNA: TGTGCCACCACCGGTGGGGGTCCCAGAGAAAAACTGTTTTTT; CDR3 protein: CATTGGGPREKLFF
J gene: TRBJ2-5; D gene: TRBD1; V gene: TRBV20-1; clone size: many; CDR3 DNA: TGCAGTGCATCACAGGGGGCCGGGGAGACCCAGTACTTC; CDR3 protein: CSASQGAGETQYF
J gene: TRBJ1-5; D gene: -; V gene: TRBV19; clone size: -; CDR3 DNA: TGTGCCAGTAACCCGGCTAGCAATCAGCCCCAGCATTTT; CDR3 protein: CASNPASNQPQHF
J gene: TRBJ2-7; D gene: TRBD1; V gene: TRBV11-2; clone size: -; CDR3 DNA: TGTGCCAGCAGCTCCGACAGGGCCCCCCTTCACTACGAGCAGTACTTC; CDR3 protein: CASSSDRAPLHYEQYF
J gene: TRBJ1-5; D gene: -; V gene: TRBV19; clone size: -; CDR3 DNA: TGTGCCAGTAGTATCCGGCTAACAGGAGCCCAGCCCCAGCATTTT; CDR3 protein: CASSIRLTGAQPQHF
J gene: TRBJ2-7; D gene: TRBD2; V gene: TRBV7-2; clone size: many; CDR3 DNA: TGTGCCAGCAGCTTAACTAGCGGGAGTCTAAGCTACGAGCAGTACTTC; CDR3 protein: CASSLTSGSLSYEQYF
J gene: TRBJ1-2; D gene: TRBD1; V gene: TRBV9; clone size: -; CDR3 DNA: TGTGCCAGCAGCTCGGACAGGATGAGGGGCTACACCTTC; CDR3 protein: CASSSDRMRGYTF
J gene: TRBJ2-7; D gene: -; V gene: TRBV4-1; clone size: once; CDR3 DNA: TGCGCCAGCAGCCAACCGACTAGGGGCGAGCAGTACTTC; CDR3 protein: CASSQPTRGEQYF
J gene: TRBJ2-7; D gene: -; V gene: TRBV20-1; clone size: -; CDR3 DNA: TGCAGTGCTAGGAAGGTAACCTACGAGCAGTACTTC; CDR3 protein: CSARKVTYEQYF
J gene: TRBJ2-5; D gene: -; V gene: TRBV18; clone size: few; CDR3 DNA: TGTGCCAGCTCACCGTTACAGGGTATGGAGACCCAGTACTTC; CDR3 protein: CASSPLQGMETQYF
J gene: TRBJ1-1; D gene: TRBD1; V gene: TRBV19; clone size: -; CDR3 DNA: TGTGTCAGTAGTGTAACAGGGGGCGCGAGCACTGAAGCTTTCTTT; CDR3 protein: CVSSVTGGASTEAFF
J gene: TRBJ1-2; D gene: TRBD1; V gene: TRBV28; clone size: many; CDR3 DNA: TGTGCCAGCAGCCCCGGACAGGGGACTAGAGGCTACACCTTC; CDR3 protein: CASSPGQGTRGYTF
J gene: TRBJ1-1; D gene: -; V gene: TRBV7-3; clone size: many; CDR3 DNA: TGTGCCAGCAGCTTAACGGGGGGGCTGAACACTGAAGCTTTCTTT; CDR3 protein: CASSLTGGLNTEAFF
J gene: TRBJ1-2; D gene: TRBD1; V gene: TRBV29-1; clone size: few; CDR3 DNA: TGCAGCGTCCCTCCCCAGGGGGTCTATGGCTACACCTTC; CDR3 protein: CSVPPQGVYGYTF
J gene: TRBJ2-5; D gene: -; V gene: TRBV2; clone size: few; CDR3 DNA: TGTGCCAGCAGTAACCAGGGGGACAGGGGAGGACTAGCGAGATTC; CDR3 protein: CASSNQGDRGGLARF
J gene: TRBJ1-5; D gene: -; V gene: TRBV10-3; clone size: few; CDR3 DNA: TGTGCCATCAGCCCCTCGGTCGCCAGCAATCAGCCCCAGCATTTT; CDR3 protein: CAISPSVASNQPQHF
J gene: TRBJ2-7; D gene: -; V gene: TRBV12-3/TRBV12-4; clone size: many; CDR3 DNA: TGTGCCAGCAGTTTGGGCTATTCAAACTACGAGCAGTACTTC; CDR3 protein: CASSLGYSNYEQYF
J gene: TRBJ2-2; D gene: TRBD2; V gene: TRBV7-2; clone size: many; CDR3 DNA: TGTGCCAGCAGCTCGAGCGGGAGCGTCACCGGGGAGCTGTTTTTT; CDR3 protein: CASSSSGSVTGELFF
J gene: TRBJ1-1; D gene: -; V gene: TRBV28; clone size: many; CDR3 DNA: TGTGCCAGCGGGACTGGGGCTTTCTTT; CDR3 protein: CASGTGAFF
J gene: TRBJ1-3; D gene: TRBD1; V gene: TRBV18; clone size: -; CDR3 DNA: TGTGCCAGCTCCCGATCGGACAGGGTCAGCTTT; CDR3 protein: CASSRSDRVSF
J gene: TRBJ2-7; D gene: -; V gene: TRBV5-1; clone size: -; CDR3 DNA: TGCGCCAGCAGCTTGGACGAACTTGGAGCGGGCTCCTACGAGCAGTACTTC; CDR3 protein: CASSLDELGAGSYEQYF
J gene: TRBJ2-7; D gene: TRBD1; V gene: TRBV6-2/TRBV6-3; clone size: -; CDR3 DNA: TGTGCCAGCAGTTACTCCGGGGAGACAGGGGGTGGCGAGCAGTACTTC; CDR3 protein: CASSYSGETGGGEQYF
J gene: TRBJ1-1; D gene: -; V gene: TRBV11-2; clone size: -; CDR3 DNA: TGTGCCAGCAGCTTCCGACAGCTTGGAAACACTGAAGCTTTCTTT; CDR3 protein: CASSFRQLGNTEAFF
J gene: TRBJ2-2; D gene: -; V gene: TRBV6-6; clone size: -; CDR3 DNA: TGTGCCAGCAGTTACTACAGGGTCTCCGGGGAGCTGTTTTTT; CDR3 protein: CASSYYRVSGELFF
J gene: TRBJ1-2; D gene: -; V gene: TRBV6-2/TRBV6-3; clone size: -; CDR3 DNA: TGTGCCAGCAGTAACTCGGGGGGGCCTAACACTCTCTATGGCTACACCTTC; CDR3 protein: CASSNSGGPNTLYGYTF
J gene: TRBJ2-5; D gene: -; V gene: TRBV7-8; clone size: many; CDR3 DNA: TGTGCCAGCAGCCTGCGGGGCGCGGGACAGACCCAGTACTTC; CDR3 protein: CASSLRGAGQTQYF
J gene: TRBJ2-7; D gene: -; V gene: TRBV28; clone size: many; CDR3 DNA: TGTGCCAGCAACACACAGGGCCTCGAGCAGTACTTC; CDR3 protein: CASNTQGLEQYF
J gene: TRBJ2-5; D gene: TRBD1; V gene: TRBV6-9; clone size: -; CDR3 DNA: TGTGCCAGCAGTTCATCAGACAGGGGGCAAGAGACCCAGTACTTC; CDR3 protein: CASSSSDRGQETQYF
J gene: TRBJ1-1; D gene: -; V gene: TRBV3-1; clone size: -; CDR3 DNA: TGTGCCAGCAGCCAAGTGACGAACACTGAAGCTTTCTTT; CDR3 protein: CASSQVTNTEAFF
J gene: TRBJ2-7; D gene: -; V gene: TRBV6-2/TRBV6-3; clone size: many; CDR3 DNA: TGTGCCAGCAGTTACCCTTCCAGTGGGAGATCCGCCTACGAGCAGTACTTC; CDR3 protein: CASSYPSSGRSAYEQYF
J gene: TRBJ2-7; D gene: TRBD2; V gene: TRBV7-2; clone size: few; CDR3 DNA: TGCGCCAGCAGCCAAGTGACCGGGACTAGGCTCTACGAGCAGTACTTC; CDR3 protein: CASSQVTGTRLYEQYF
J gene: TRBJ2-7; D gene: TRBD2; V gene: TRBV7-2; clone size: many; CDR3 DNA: TGTGCCAGCAGCTTAGTAGTGGGGGACTACTCCTACGAGCAGTACTTC; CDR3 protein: CASSLVVGDYSYEQYF
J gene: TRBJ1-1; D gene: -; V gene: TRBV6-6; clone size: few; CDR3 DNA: TGTGCCAGCAGTTACTCGTCCGGCGGGACTGAAGCTTTCTTT; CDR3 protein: CASSYSSGGTEAFF
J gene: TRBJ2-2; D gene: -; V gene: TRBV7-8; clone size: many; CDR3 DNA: TGTGCCAGCAGCCTAGGAAATGCCGGGGAGCTGTTTTTT; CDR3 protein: CASSLGNAGELFF
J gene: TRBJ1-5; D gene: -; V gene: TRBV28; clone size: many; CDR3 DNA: TGTGCCAGCAGACCTTTGGGGAATAGCAATCAGCCCCAGCATTTT; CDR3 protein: CASRPLGNSNQPQHF
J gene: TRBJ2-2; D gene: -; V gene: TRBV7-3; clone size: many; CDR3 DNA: TGTGCCAGCAGCTTAATGGGCTACACCGGGGAGCTGTTTTTT; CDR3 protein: CASSLMGYTGELFF
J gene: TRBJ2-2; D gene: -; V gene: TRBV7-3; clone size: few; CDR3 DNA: TGTGCCAGCAGCTGGGATAACACCGGGGAGCTGTTTTTT; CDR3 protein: CASSWDNTGELFF
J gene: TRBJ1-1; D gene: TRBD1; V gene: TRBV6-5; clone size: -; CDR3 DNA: TGTGCCAGCAGTTTTTCACAGGGGGAAGCTTTCTTT; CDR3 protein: CASSFSQGEAFF
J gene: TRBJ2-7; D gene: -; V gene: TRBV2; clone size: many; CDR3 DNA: TGTGCCAGCGCCTTCTCCTACGAGCAGTACTTC; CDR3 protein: CASAFSYEQYF